The 8 T cell receptor beta chains below were found in one sample sequenced in a study of liver allograft versus peripheral blood T cells (TCRdb year 2020). About the full investigation: The study compared T cell receptor repertoires found within transplanted livers against repertoires in the peripheral blood of liver transplant recipients.

TCRdb lists the instrument as Illumina MiSeq. TCRdb trimmed public reads at Q25 via fastp, called clones via MiXCR and kept in-frame beta chains. CDR3 protein duplicates are merged, each entry listing the most common genes and DNA. The table for this sample lists under 5,000 distinct CDR3 sequences; 13% to 15% of them were counted only once. Approximately 10% of the sample lies in the top ten. Every receptor here comes from a human patient who had a liver transplant. Because of the transplant, the T cells may be the graft donor's rather than the patient's own.

By share of the sample, this clonotype is large. This chain links TRBV19 with TRBJ1-5, with D uncertain. Germline V gene sequence: CDR1 LNHDA, CDR2 SQIVND (reference sequence). The CDR3 runs to 15 residues. V lost 3 bases and J lost 0, with 9 bases in between. CDR3 protein: CASSIWSASNQPQHF. CDR3 bases: TGTGCCAGTAGTATTTGGTCAGCTAGCAATCAGCCCCAGCATTTT. The variable domain in full, with the rest retrieved from reference TRBV19 and TRBJ1-5, is DGGITQSPKYLFRKEGQNVTLSCEQNLNHDAMYWYRQDPGQGLRLIYYSQIVNDFQKGDIAEGYSVSREKKESFPLTVTSAQKNPTAFYLCASSIWSASNQPQHFGDGTRLSIL.

In this sample, this clonotype is medium-sized. This sequence joins TRBV29-1 and TRBJ2-1, with 7 nucleotides matching TRBD2. V lost 8 bases, J lost 0 bases, and 4 bases stayed unmatched. CDR1 is SQVTM and CDR2 is ANQGSEA in the germline V gene. This CDR3 has 13 residues. DNA of the CDR3: TGCAGCTCCTTAGCGGGCTCCTACAATGAGCAGTTCTTC. Protein product: CSSLAGSYNEQFF.

This clonotype was recorded many times. The chain is built from TRBV28 and TRBJ1-1; possible D gene TRBD1, 6 bases. Germline-derived CDR1 and CDR2 are MDHEN and SYDVKM. The CDR3 extends over 15 amino acids. Deletions cut 7 bases from V and 4 bases from J, with 19 bases between. The DNA for the CDR3 is TGTGCCAGCACCGGGACTTCAGACAGGATCACTGAAGCTTTCTTT. Amino acids: CASTGTSDRITEAFF.

This clonotype is termed medium-sized. This rearrangement joins TRBV19 to TRBJ1-2; D unclear. CDR1 and CDR2 from the germline V gene are LNHDA and SQIVND (reference sequence). V lost 5 bases and J 1 base, leaving 14 bases between the germline ends. The CDR3 runs 15 residues. The CDR3 nucleotides read TGTGCCAGTAGTTGGACTATAGAGGTTAACTATGGCTACACCTTC. Translation gives CASSWTIEVNYGYTF.

This clonotype is deemed medium-sized. The chain couples TRBV19 to TRBJ2-7; TRBD2 matches 10 bases. This CDR3 region has 18 residues. J gave up 1 base and V 3 bases, and 12 bases lay outside the gene matches. CDR1 LNHDA and CDR2 SQIVND come from the germline V gene (reference sequence). The CDR3 region has the DNA TGTGCCAGTAGTATTTATCTAGCGGGAGAGGCGACATCCTACGAGCAGTACTTC. Amino acid sequence: CASSIYLAGEATSYEQYF. Full variable domain (remainder filled in from reference TRBV19 and TRBJ2-7): DGGITQSPKYLFRKEGQNVTLSCEQNLNHDAMYWYRQDPGQGLRLIYYSQIVNDFQKGDIAEGYSVSREKKESFPLTVTSAQKNPTAFYLCASSIYLAGEATSYEQYFGPGTRLTVT.

This clonotype is medium-sized (0.01 to 0.1%) within its sample. The chain links TRBV28 to TRBJ1-1, with 12 bases aligning to TRBD1. V shed 4 bases, J shed 7 bases, and the junction held 7 bases outside the gene matches. This CDR3 is 15 amino acids long. The germline V gene encodes CDR1 MDHEN and CDR2 SYDVKM. The CDR3 is CASSWGQGASGEAFF. In DNA, the CDR3 is TGTGCCAGCAGTTGGGGACAGGGGGCGAGCGGTGAAGCTTTCTTT.

There are many counts of this clonotype. V is TRBV6-5 and J is TRBJ1-1, with D tentatively TRBD1 (6 bases). Germline V gene lookup returns CDR1 MNHEY and CDR2 SVGAGI. Deletions cut 4 bases from V and 5 bases from J, with 14 bases between. This CDR3 is 14 amino acids long. DNA of the CDR3: TGTGCCAGCAGTTGGACAGCCGGGAGGACTGAAGCTTTCTTT. This sequence encodes CASSWTAGRTEAFF.

This clonotype is medium-sized (0.01 to 0.1%) in the sample. The J gene is TRBJ1-2, the V gene TRBV12-5; possibly TRBD1 for D (5 bases). Trimming removed 4 bases from V and 4 bases from J, with 22 bases in between. This CDR3 region has 17 residues. Per germline, CDR1 LGHNT and CDR2 FRNRAP. Here the CDR3 DNA reads TGTGCTAGTGGTTCCCCTTGGGACGGGGCATACCGCTATGGCTACACCTTC. Protein sequence: CASGSPWDGAYRYGYTF.